This TCR beta chain was sequenced for a study of blood T cell repertoires in COVID-19. As for the study in general: T cells, B-cell-depleted T cells, or PBMCs provided the cDNA or gDNA that served as material.

As processed by the authors: Estimation of nucleated cell counts relied on the amplification of reference gene primers. TCRdb keeps only in-frame clones here, not all; method: immunoSEQ multiplex PCR. V and J calls plus clone size are reproduced from that table; the DNA served to infer D and trimming. The table has approximately 280,000 clones, about 89% seen once. Germline CDR1 MNHEY, CDR2 SVGAGI. Unmatched junction bases numbered 7, after V lost 7 bases and J lost 5 bases. The CDR3 runs to 13 residues. This sequence joins TRBV6-5 and TRBJ1-2; 7 bases are a match to TRBD1. This clonotype was sampled from a woman aged 55-69 years with acute or convalescent COVID-19. Input material: peripheral blood. CDR3 loop: CASTQGTDYGYTF. The CDR3, as DNA: TGTGCCAGCACCCAAGGGACAGATTATGGCTACACCTTC.